This paragraph covers one TCR beta chain sequence. The antigen is not known. The CDR3 is made up of 15 amino acids. Trimming removed 0 bases at V and 5 bases at J, with 12 bases between. CDR1 is SGHNT, CDR2 YYREEE, per germline (reference sequence). Every isolated RNA sample was fully reverse transcribed, so sequencing captured expressed TCRB transcripts. The protocol was immunoSEQ multiplex PCR, while the TCRdb copy is restricted to in-frame clones and leaves out a portion. Of around 500,000 clones listed, about an eighth are singletons. This sample was taken from a study of beta chain features in type 1 diabetes. Overall study findings and caveats: When cDNA is sequenced, cells with high TCR expression could be over-represented.

A sort by CD45RO/CCR7/CD25/CD127/CD95/CD27 yielded CD4+ naive, central memory, regulatory and stem cell-like memory cells. This receptor was taken from a woman aged 18-35 years in good health. This rearrangement joins TRBV5-4 to TRBJ2-1; tentative D call: TRBD2 (5 bases). Sequencing was performed on naive CD4+ T cells from blood. DNA of the CDR3: TGTGCCAGCAGCTTGGCCACTAGGATCGACAATGAGCAGTTCTTC. Protein: CASSLATRIDNEQFF. The full variable domain, rest sourced from reference TRBV5-4 and TRBJ2-1, is ETGVTQSPTHLIKTRGQQVTLRCSSQSGHNTVSWYQQALGQGPQFIFQYYREEENGRGNFPPRFSGLQFPNYSSELNVNALELDDSALYLCASSLATRIDNEQFFGPGTRLTVL.